This TCR beta chain was documented in a study of blood T cell repertoires in COVID-19. Study information: Donors in the United States, Italy and Spain gave samples during acute or convalescent COVID-19. PBMCs, B-cell-depleted T cells, or T cells provided the cDNA or gDNA that made up the material.

The authors' processing: Reference gene primer amplification gave estimated nucleated cell counts. The repertoire was sequenced with immunoSEQ multiplex PCR; TCRdb's copy has only in-frame clones and lacks some. V and J calls and clone size are those listed in that table; D and trimming were worked out from the DNA. The table records 400,000 to 550,000 clones, 75% to 90% of them present only once. The table lists this clone with a count of one. Unmatched junction bases numbered 2, after V lost 4 bases and J lost 5 bases. The length of the CDR3 is 14 residues. From germline, CDR1 is KGHSH and CDR2 LQKENI.

The sample comprised peripheral blood. The rearrangement joins TRBV18 to TRBJ1-4, with 9 bases lining up with TRBD1. This TCR was sampled from a woman aged 30 to 39 with acute or convalescent COVID-19. The DNA of the CDR3 is TGTGCCAGCTCACTGGGGACAGGGAATGAAAAACTGTTTTTT. It encodes CASSLGTGNEKLFF.